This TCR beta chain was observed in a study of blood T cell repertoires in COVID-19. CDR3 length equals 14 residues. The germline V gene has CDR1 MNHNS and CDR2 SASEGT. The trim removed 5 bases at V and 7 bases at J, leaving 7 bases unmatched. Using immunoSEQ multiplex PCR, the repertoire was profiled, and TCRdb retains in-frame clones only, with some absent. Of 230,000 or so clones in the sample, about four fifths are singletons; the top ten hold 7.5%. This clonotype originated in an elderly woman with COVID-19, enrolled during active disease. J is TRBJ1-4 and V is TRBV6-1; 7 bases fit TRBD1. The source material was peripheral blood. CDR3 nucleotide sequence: TGTGCCAGCAGTACGCACGAGGGGGCTGAAAAACTGTTTTTT. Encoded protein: CASSTHEGAEKLFF.